This is a list of T cell receptor beta chains from one sample in a study of blood T cell repertoires in COVID-19. The data were produced by immunoSEQ multiplex PCR, yet TCRdb's version contains in-frame clones alone and is incomplete. The sample lists approximately 280,000 clones, around 90% occurring once. The sequencing sample was made of PBMCs or T cells enriched from blood (not recorded which). The source is a woman younger than 30 with acute COVID-19. Both conserved end residues are part of each CDR3. The D gene is left open where the match is weak. For some rows the clone size is stated as once, few or many, or as a class when expanded; others skip it.

TRBD1,TRBV24-1,once,TRBJ2-7,TGTGCCACCAGTGGGACAGGGCCAAATTACGAGCAGTACTTC,CATSGTGPNYEQYF
.,TRBV11-2,.,TRBJ1-1,TGTGCCAGCAGCCCACACGGGATCACGGAAGCTTTCTTT,CASSPHGITEAFF
.,TRBV7-3,few,TRBJ1-1,TGTGCCAGCAGGTTACAGGGCGGCACTGAAGCTTTCTTT,CASRLQGGTEAFF
TRBD2,TRBV24-1,.,TRBJ2-7,TGTGCCACCAGTGATCCTACTAGCGGAAGATACGAGCAGTACTTC,CATSDPTSGRYEQYF
.,TRBV19,.,TRBJ2-3,TGTGCCAGTCGAAGGACCCGGCGGGGCAACACAGATACGCAGTATTTT,CASRRTRRGNTDTQYF
.,TRBV5-6,.,TRBJ1-2,TGTGCCAGCAGCTTGGTCGAGGCCTATGGCTACACCTTC,CASSLVEAYGYTF
.,TRBV11-2,.,TRBJ2-5,TGTGCCAGCAGCTTACTCCCAGGGGGGCGCCAAGAGACCCAGTACTTC,CASSLLPGGRQETQYF
.,TRBV7-9,.,TRBJ2-7,TGTGCCAGCAGCTTGGGCGCCGGCTACGAGCAGTACTTC,CASSLGAGYEQYF
.,TRBV27,once,TRBJ1-1,TGTGCCAGCAGTTTAACTCTGAACACTGAAGCTTTCTTT,CASSLTLNTEAFF
TRBD1,TRBV4-2,.,TRBJ2-1,TGTGCCAGCAGCCAAGATCTGGGACAGGGGTACGATGAGCAGTTCTTC,CASSQDLGQGYDEQFF
.,TRBV7-9,.,TRBJ2-6,TGTGCCAGCAGCCTCCTGGCGGGCTCCTCTGGGGCCAACGTCCTGACTTTC,CASSLLAGSSGANVLTF
TRBD1,TRBV7-3,.,TRBJ2-1,TGTGCCAGCAGCTTAAACGCCGCCGGAACCGGGACAGGGGTCGATGAGCAGTTCTTC,CASSLNAAGTGTGVDEQFF
.,TRBV21-1,.,TRBJ1-2,TGTGCCAGCAGCAAAGGCTTTGCGCGTGGCTACACCTTC,CASSKGFARGYTF
.,TRBV4-1,.,TRBJ1-2,TGCGCCAGCAGCCAAGATGTGGGTCGGGGTGGCTACACCTTC,CASSQDVGRGGYTF
TRBD2,TRBV11-2,.,TRBJ2-1,TGTGCCAGCAGCGACACTAGCGGGAGTCTTGGTGAGCAGTTCTTC,CASSDTSGSLGEQFF